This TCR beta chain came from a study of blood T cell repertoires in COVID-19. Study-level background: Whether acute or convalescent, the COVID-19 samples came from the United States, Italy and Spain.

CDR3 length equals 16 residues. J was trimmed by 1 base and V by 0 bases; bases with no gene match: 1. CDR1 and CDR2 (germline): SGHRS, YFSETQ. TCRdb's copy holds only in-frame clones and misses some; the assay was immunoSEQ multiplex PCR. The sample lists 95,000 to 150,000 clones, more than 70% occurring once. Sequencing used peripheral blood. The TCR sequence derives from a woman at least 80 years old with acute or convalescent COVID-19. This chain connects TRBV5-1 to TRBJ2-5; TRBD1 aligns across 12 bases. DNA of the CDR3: TGCGCCAGCAGCTTGGGGGGACAGGGGGCCCAAGAGACCCAGTACTTC. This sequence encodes CASSLGGQGAQETQYF.